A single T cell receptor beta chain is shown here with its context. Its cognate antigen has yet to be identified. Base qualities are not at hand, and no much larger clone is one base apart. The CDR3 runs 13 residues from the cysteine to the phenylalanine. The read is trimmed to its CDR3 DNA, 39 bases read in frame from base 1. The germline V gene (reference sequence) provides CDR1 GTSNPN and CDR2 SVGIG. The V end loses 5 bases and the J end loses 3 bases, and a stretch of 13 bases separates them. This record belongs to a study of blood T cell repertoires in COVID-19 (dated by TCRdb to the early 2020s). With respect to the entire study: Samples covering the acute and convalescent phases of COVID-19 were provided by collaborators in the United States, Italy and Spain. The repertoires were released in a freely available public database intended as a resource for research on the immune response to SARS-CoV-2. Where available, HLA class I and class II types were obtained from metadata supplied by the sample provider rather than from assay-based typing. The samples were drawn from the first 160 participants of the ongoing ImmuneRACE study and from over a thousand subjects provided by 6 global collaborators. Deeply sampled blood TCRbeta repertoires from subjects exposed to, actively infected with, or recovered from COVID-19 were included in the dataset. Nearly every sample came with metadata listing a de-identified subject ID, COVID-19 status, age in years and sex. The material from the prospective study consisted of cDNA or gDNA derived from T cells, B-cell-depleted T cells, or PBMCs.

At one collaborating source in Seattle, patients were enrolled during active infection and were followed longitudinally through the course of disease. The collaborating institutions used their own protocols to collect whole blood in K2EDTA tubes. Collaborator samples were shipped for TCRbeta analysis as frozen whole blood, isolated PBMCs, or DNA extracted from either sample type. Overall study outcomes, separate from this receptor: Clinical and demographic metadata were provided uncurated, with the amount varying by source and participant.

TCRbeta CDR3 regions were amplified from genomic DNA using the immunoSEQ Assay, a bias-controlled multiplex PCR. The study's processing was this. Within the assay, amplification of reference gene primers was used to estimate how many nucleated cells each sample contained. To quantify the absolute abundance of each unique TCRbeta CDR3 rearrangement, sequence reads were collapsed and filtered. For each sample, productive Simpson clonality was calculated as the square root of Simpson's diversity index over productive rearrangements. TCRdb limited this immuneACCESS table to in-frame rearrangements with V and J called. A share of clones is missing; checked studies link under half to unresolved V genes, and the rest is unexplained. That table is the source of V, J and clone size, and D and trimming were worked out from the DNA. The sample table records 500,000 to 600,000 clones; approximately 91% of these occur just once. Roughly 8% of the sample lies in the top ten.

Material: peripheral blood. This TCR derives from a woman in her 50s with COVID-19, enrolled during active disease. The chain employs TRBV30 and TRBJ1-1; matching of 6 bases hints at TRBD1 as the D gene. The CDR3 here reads CAWRREGDTEAFF. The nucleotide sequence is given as TGTGCCTGGCGAAGGGAGGGGGACACTGAAGCTTTCTTT.